The T cell receptor beta chain under discussion was sequenced for a study of shared clonotypes between healthy human individuals. Turning to the study itself: Donors were a couple of women and a few men aged 18 to 49. Study outcomes and limitations: Between a few donors, naive CD4 clonotypes were shared at a level of about 5%.

Positive CCR7 selection of CD45RO-negative cells yielded the naive CD8 cells, and terminally differentiated effector memory CD45RA+ cells were excluded. This clone has more than one count but fewer than ten. The antigen is not known. Other nucleotide sequences in the sample specify the same CDR3. Sorted-subset replicate PCR reactions contained around 220 ng DNA, corresponding to around 30,000 T cell genomes. Sequencing used immunoSEQ multiplex PCR; TCRdb keeps in-frame clones, though not all of them. The sample includes about 2.1 million clones, around 93% of them seen just once. This receptor was identified in a man aged 18 to 30 in good health. Some clones in this sample may be carry-over from other donors' samples. Source material: naive CD8+ T cells from PBMCs.

The CDR3 reads CASSPRGTDTQYF. CDR3 coding DNA: TGTGCCAGCAGCCCTAGAGGCACAGATACGCAGTATTTT. This rearrangement joins TRBV28 to TRBJ2-3; D unclear. V was cut by 6 bases and J by 1 base, with 8 bases left in between. This CDR3 spans 13 amino acids. The germline CDR1 and CDR2 sequences are MDHEN and SYDVKM.